Presented here are 24 T cell receptor beta chains from one specimen sequenced in a study of blood T cell repertoires in COVID-19. Sequenced by immunoSEQ multiplex PCR; TCRdb stores in-frame clones only, minus some. Here the sample spans tens of thousands of clones, about 87% being singletons. Sequencing input: peripheral blood. All receptors come from a human donor with active COVID-19. The donor label of this sample is uncertain.

CDR3 DNA sequence: TGTGCCAGCAGCGTAGAGGGGACTACCGGTCTGGAGCAGTACTTC. As protein: CASSVEGTTGLEQYF. The V gene is TRBV9, the J gene TRBJ2-7; 7 bases are a match to TRBD2. Trimming removed 0 bases from V and 7 bases from J; junction bases left unmatched: 10. Per the germline V gene, CDR1 is SGDLS and CDR2 is YYNGEE. There are 15 residues in the CDR3.

This rearrangement joins TRBV7-9 to TRBJ2-7, with 8 bases identical to TRBD2. The CDR3 totals 13 residues. Germline V gene data show CDR1 as SEHNR and CDR2 as FQNEAQ (reference sequence). With V trimmed by 5 bases and J by 2 bases, 2 bases remained unmatched. The CDR3 coding sequence is TGTGCCAGCAGCCATAGCGGGGCCTACGAGCAGTACTTC. Its translation: CASSHSGAYEQYF.

The chain couples TRBV7-9 to TRBJ2-7, with D possibly being TRBD2 (6 bases). Per germline, CDR1 SEHNR and CDR2 FQNEAQ (reference sequence). V lost 2 bases and J 7 bases, leaving 12 bases between the germline ends. This CDR3 has 13 amino acids. CDR3 region: CASSLIGGWEQYF. CDR3 nucleotide sequence: TGTGCCAGCAGCTTAATTGGAGGGTGGGAGCAGTACTTC.

The chain is built from TRBV2 and TRBJ2-5, with 10 bases that match TRBD1. The CDR3 has 13 residues. CDR1 and CDR2 from the germline V gene are SNHLY and FYNNEI. J was trimmed by 5 bases and V by 6 bases; bases with no gene match: 3. The CDR3 DNA is TGTGCCAGCAGGGGACAGGGGAGGGAGACCCAGTACTTC. Translating gives CASRGQGRETQYF. Variable domain in full (rest from reference TRBV2 and TRBJ2-5): EPEVTQTPSHQVTQMGQEVILRCVPISNHLYFYWYRQILGQKVEFLVSFYNNEISEKSEIFDDQFSVERPDGSNFTLKIRSTKLEDSAMYFCASRGQGRETQYFGPGTRLLVL.

This chain uses TRBV5-1 with TRBJ1-6, with D tentatively TRBD1 (6 bases). Germline V gene data show CDR1 as SGHRS and CDR2 as YFSETQ. CDR3 length: 15 amino acids. V gave up 0 bases and J gave up 9 bases, with 13 bases separating them. CDR3 in DNA: TGCGCCAGCAGCTTGGCGCGGGGGGGCTTTTCACCCCTCCACTTT. Protein sequence: CASSLARGGFSPLHF.

This clone was detected once. J is TRBJ2-3 and V is TRBV11-2, with a possible D match to TRBD2 (5 bases). There are 16 residues in the CDR3. Germline V gene lookup returns CDR1 SGHAT and CDR2 FQNNGV. Between the trimmed V and J ends, which lost 6 bases and 3 bases, there was a span of 19 bases. This CDR3 reads CASSRSGRVWTDTQYF. The CDR3 DNA is TGTGCCAGCAGTCGAAGCGGCCGGGTGTGGACAGATACGCAGTATTTT. Supplemented by reference TRBV11-2 and TRBJ2-3, the full variable domain reads EAGVAQSPRYKIIEKRQSVAFWCNPISGHATLYWYQQILGQGPKLLIQFQNNGVVDDSQLPKDRFSAERLKGVDSTLKIQPAKLEDSAVYLCASSRSGRVWTDTQYFGPGTRLTVL.

The chain joins TRBV12-3 or TRBV12-4 to TRBJ1-1; possibly TRBD1 for D (5 bases). The V end was cut by 3 bases, the J end by 3 bases, with 8 bases between. This CDR3 has 13 residues. The CDR3 sequence is CASSFGGHTEAFF. As DNA, the CDR3 is TGTGCCAGCAGTTTCGGGGGTCACACTGAAGCTTTCTTT.

This rearrangement joins TRBV4-3 to TRBJ2-2; 10 bases fit TRBD2. Germline V gene sequence: CDR1 LGHNA, CDR2 YSLEER. The trim removed 2 bases at V and 3 bases at J, leaving 6 bases unmatched. CDR3 length: 17 amino acids. The chain's CDR3 is CASSQPTSGLYTGELFF. CDR3 in DNA: TGCGCCAGCAGCCAACCGACTAGCGGGCTCTACACCGGGGAGCTGTTTTTT.

This clone was counted only a few times. The rearrangement joins TRBV19 to TRBJ1-5; tentatively, D is TRBD1 (6 bases). The germline V gene encodes CDR1 LNHDA and CDR2 SQIVND (reference sequence). The CDR3 is 16 residues long. Trimming took off 3 bases at V and 3 bases at J, with 15 bases between the two ends. The CDR3 region has the DNA TGTGCCAGTAGTATCACCTGGGGGCGCACCAATCAGCCCCAGCATTTT. It translates to CASSITWGRTNQPQHF. The full variable domain, rest sourced from reference TRBV19 and TRBJ1-5, is DGGITQSPKYLFRKEGQNVTLSCEQNLNHDAMYWYRQDPGQGLRLIYYSQIVNDFQKGDIAEGYSVSREKKESFPLTVTSAQKNPTAFYLCASSITWGRTNQPQHFGDGTRLSIL.

The gene calls are TRBV3-1 (or the pseudogene TRBV3-2) and TRBJ2-7; D uncertain. Between the trimmed V and J ends, which lost 2 bases and 3 bases, there was a span of 11 bases. This CDR3 is 14 amino acids long. Germline V lookup: CDR1 LGHDT, CDR2 YNNKEL (reference sequence). CDR3 protein: CASSQSLSNYEQYF. The CDR3 DNA sequence: TGTGCCAGCAGCCAAAGCCTTTCTAACTACGAGCAGTACTTC.

The chain combines TRBV9 with TRBJ2-7, with TRBD1 matching over 9 bases. The CDR3 runs to 14 residues. Trimming removed 2 bases from V and 4 bases from J; junction bases left unmatched: 4. Germline lookup yields CDR1 SGDLS and CDR2 YYNGEE. The DNA for the CDR3 is TGTGCCAGCAGCGTCTCCGGGACAGGGTACGAGCAGTACTTC. Its protein product is CASSVSGTGYEQYF.

This chain joins TRBV20-1 and TRBJ2-7; 7 bases align to TRBD2. The CDR3 totals 14 residues. V lost 3 bases to trimming and J lost 2 bases; unmatched junction nucleotides: 7. Germline values: CDR1 DFQATT, CDR2 SNEGSKA (reference sequence). In nucleotides, the CDR3 is TGCAGTGCTAGTGGCGGGAGCCGCGCCTACGAGCAGTACTTC. It codes for CSASGGSRAYEQYF.

This clone has only a few counts. The genes are TRBV2 and TRBJ2-7, with D perhaps matching TRBD1 (5 bases). Germline V gene sequence: CDR1 SNHLY, CDR2 FYNNEI. The V end lost 10 bases, the J end lost 0 bases, and 13 bases lay between the germline ends. The CDR3 is made up of 13 amino acids. This CDR3 reads CATRTRSSYEQYF. CDR3 DNA sequence: TGTGCCACGCGGACAAGAAGCTCCTACGAGCAGTACTTC.

The chain uses TRBV5-1 and TRBJ2-5; no clear D. The germline gives CDR1 SGHRS, CDR2 YFSETQ. Trimming removed 4 bases from V and 5 bases from J, with 9 bases in between. The CDR3 consists of 12 residues. CDR3 protein: CASSLDQETQYF. The CDR3 DNA is TGCGCCAGCAGCCTAGATCAGGAGACCCAGTACTTC.

The rearrangement joins TRBV2 to TRBJ2-7; 11 bases align to TRBD2. V lost 5 bases and J lost 7; bases outside the gene matches: 10. CDR1 and CDR2 from the germline V gene are SNHLY and FYNNEI. The CDR3 covers 15 residues. CDR3 loop: CASSYIAGGFGEQYF. In DNA, the CDR3 is TGTGCCAGCAGTTACATAGCGGGAGGGTTCGGGGAGCAGTACTTC. Full variable domain (rest looked up from reference TRBV2 and TRBJ2-7): EPEVTQTPSHQVTQMGQEVILRCVPISNHLYFYWYRQILGQKVEFLVSFYNNEISEKSEIFDDQFSVERPDGSNFTLKIRSTKLEDSAMYFCASSYIAGGFGEQYFGPGTRLTVT.

This chain uses TRBV6-5 with TRBJ2-1; perhaps TRBD1 as D (5 bases). Germline CDR1 is MNHEY and CDR2 is SVGAGI. CDR3 length: 15 residues. V was cut by 6 bases and J by 6 bases, with 18 bases left in between. The DNA of the CDR3 is TGTGCCAGCAGCATAGATACAGGTTCGCGCAATGAGCAGTTCTTC. This sequence encodes CASSIDTGSRNEQFF.

This clone appeared once. The chain recombines TRBV24-1 with TRBJ2-5; possibly TRBD1 for D (6 bases). The germline V gene encodes CDR1 KGHDR and CDR2 SFDVKD. Trimming removed 6 bases at V and 4 bases at J, with 17 bases between. The CDR3 sequence is 15 residues long. This CDR3 is CATSSRNRGGETQYF. As DNA, the CDR3 is TGTGCCACCAGTTCCAGAAACAGAGGGGGAGAGACCCAGTACTTC.

This chain joins TRBV10-3 and TRBJ1-6; no clear D. Germline V lookup: CDR1 ENHRY, CDR2 SYGVKD. This CDR3 region has 20 residues. V was shortened by 3 bases and J by 0 bases, with 21 bases between the two germline ends. The CDR3 spells CAISDPVAGQTSSYNSPLHF. For the CDR3, the DNA is TGTGCCATCAGTGACCCGGTTGCTGGGCAGACAAGCTCCTATAATTCACCCCTCCACTTT.

This chain links TRBV5-1 with TRBJ1-5, with unresolved D. V lost 0 bases and J lost 4, with 8 bases in between. The CDR3 has 14 residues. Germline V CDR1 and CDR2: SGHRS, YFSETQ. This chain's CDR3 is CASSLGQANQPQHF. The CDR3 region has the DNA TGCGCCAGCAGCTTGGGCCAGGCGAATCAGCCCCAGCATTTT. The full variable domain, in which reference TRBV5-1 and TRBJ1-5 provide the parts outside the CDR3, is KAGVTQTPRYLIKTRGQQVTLSCSPISGHRSVSWYQQTPGQGLQFLFEYFSETQRNKGNFPGRFSGRQFSNSRSEMNVSTLELGDSALYLCASSLGQANQPQHFGDGTRLSIL.

The V and J genes are TRBV5-1 and TRBJ2-5, with 11 nucleotides matching TRBD2. Germline assignment: CDR1 SGHRS and CDR2 YFSETQ. The CDR3 has 15 residues. V shed 0 bases, J shed 4 bases, and the junction held 2 bases outside the gene matches. The CDR3 sequence is CASSLALAGGETQYF. The CDR3 DNA follows: TGCGCCAGCAGCTTGGCCCTAGCGGGGGGAGAGACCCAGTACTTC.

The chain links TRBV30 to TRBJ2-1, with D unclear. Trimming took off 1 base at V and 0 bases at J, with 13 bases between the two ends. The CDR3 is 16 amino acids. Per germline, CDR1 GTSNPN and CDR2 SVGIG (reference sequence). The CDR3: CAWSDPRLSSYNEQFF. The CDR3 coding sequence is TGTGCCTGGAGTGACCCCCGACTGAGCTCCTACAATGAGCAGTTCTTC.

V and J are TRBV2 and TRBJ2-7; 9 bases align to TRBD1. V shed 4 bases and J 0 bases; nucleotides not matched to a gene: 7. The CDR3 sequence is 16 residues long. Germline values: CDR1 SNHLY, CDR2 FYNNEI. CDR3: CASSVGPGQGSYEQYF. The CDR3 DNA reads as TGTGCCAGCAGTGTCGGACCGGGACAGGGCTCCTACGAGCAGTACTTC.

CDR3 DNA: TGTGCCAGCAGCGTAGGATCTAGCGGGAGCTACGAGCAGTACTTC. Encoded protein: CASSVGSSGSYEQYF. The chain employs TRBV9 and TRBJ2-7; 10 bases are shared with TRBD2. Germline CDR1 reads SGDLS; CDR2 reads YYNGEE. J gave up 3 bases and V 0 bases, and 3 bases lay outside the gene matches. There are 15 residues in the CDR3. The full variable domain, in which reference TRBV9 and TRBJ2-7 provide the parts outside the CDR3, is DSGVTQTPKHLITATGQRVTLRCSPRSGDLSVYWYQQSLDQGLQFLIQYYNGEERAKGNILERFSAQQFPDLHSELNLSSLELGDSALYFCASSVGSSGSYEQYFGPGTRLTVT.

The chain couples TRBV7-9 to TRBJ2-5; 10 positions agree with TRBD1. CDR1 and CDR2 from the germline V gene are SEHNR and FQNEAQ (reference sequence). This CDR3 region has 17 residues. J lost 4 bases, V lost 1 base, and 9 bases had no gene match. CDR3 sequence reads: CASSLEGTGVPLETQYF. The CDR3 nucleotides read TGTGCCAGCAGCTTAGAGGGGACAGGGGTCCCCCTAGAGACCCAGTACTTC. The full variable domain, in which reference TRBV7-9 and TRBJ2-5 provide the parts outside the CDR3, is DTGVSQNPRHKITKRGQNVTFRCDPISEHNRLYWYRQTLGQGPEFLTYFQNEAQLEKSRLLSDRFSAERPKGSFSTLEIQRTEQGDSAMYLCASSLEGTGVPLETQYFGPGTRLLVL.